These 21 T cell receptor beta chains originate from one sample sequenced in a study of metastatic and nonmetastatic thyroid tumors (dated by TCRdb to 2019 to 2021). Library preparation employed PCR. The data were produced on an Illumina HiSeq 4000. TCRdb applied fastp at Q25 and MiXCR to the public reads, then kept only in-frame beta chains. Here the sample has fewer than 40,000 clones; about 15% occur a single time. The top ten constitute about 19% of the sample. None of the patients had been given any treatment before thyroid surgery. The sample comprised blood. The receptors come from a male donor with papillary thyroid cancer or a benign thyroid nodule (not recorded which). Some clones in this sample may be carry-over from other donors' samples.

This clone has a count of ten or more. CDR3 sequence reads: CSARPVGTGVSYEQYF. The DNA for the CDR3 is TGCAGTGCTAGACCCGTTGGGACAGGGGTCTCCTACGAGCAGTACTTC. The V gene is TRBV20-1, the J gene TRBJ2-7, with 10 bases identical to TRBD1. The CDR3 is 16 amino acids. V shed 2 bases, J shed 0 bases, and the junction held 7 bases outside the gene matches. Looked up from germline, CDR1 is DFQATT and CDR2 is SNEGSKA (reference sequence).

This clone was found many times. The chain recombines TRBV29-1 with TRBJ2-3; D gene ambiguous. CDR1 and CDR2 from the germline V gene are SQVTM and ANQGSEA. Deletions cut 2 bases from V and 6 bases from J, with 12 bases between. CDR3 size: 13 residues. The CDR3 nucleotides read TGCAGCGTTGAACTCCAGGTCGTGGATACGCAGTATTTT. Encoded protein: CSVELQVVDTQYF.

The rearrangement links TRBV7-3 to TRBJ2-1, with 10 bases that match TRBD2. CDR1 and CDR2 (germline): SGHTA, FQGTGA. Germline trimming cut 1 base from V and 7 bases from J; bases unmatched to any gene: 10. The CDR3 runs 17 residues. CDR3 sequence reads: CASSLSVLAGGSNEQFF. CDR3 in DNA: TGTGCCAGCAGCTTAAGCGTTTTAGCGGGAGGATCTAATGAGCAGTTCTTC. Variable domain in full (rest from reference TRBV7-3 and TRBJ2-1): GAGVSQTPSNKVTEKGKYVELRCDPISGHTALYWYRQSLGQGPEFLIYFQGTGAADDSGLPNDRFFAVRPEGSVSTLKIQRTERGDSAVYLCASSLSVLAGGSNEQFFGPGTRLTVL.

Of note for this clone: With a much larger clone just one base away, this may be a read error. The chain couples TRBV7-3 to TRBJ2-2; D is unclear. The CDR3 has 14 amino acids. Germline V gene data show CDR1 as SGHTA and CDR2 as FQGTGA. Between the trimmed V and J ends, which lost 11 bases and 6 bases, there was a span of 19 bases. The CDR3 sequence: CALNKMETSGELFF. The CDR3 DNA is TGTGCCTTAAATAAGATGGAGACTTCCGGGGAGCTGTTTTTT.

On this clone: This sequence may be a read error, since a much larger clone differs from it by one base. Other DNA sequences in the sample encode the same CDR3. The CDR3 is CASSSDTWEGHETQYF. DNA of the CDR3: TGTGCCAGCAGCTCGGACACGTGGGAGGGACATGAGACCCAGTACTTC. This sequence joins TRBV5-6 and TRBJ2-5; perhaps TRBD2 as D (7 bases). The CDR3 is 16 residues long. The V gene lost 3 bases and the J gene lost 5 bases, with 20 bases spanning the gap. CDR1 SGHDT and CDR2 YYEEEE come from the germline V gene.

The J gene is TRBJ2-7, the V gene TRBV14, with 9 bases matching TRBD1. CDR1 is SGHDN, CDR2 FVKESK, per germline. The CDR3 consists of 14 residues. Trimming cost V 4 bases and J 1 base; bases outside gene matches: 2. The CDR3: CASSLGTGSYEQYF. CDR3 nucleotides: TGTGCCAGCAGCCTGGGGACAGGGTCCTACGAGCAGTACTTC.

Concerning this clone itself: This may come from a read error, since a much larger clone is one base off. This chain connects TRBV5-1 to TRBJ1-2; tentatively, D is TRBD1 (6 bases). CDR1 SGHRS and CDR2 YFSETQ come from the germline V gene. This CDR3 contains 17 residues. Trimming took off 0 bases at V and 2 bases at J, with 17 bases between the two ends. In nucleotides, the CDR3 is TGCGCCAGCAGCTTGGACCCTGGGAAGGGGGTCAACTATGGCTACACCTTC. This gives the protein CASSLDPGKGVNYGYTF.

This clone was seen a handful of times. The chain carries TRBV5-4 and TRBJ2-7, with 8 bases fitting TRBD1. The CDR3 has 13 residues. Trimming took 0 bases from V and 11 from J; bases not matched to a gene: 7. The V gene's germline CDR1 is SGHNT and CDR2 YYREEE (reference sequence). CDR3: CASSLEPNRGKYF. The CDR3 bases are TGTGCCAGCAGCTTGGAGCCAAACAGGGGGAAGTACTTC.

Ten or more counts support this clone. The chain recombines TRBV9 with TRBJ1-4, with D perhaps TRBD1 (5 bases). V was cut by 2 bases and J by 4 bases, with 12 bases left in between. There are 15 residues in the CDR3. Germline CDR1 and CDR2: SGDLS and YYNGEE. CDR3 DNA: TGTGCCAGCAGCGTCGAAGGGGCACTTAATGAAAAACTGTTTTTT. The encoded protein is CASSVEGALNEKLFF.

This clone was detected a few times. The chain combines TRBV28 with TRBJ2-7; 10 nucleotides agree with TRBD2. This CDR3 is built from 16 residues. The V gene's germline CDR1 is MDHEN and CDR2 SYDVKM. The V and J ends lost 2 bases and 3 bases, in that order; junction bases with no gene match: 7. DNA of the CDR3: TGTGCCAGCAGTTTAGAGCTAGCGGGAGCAGACTACGAGCAGTACTTC. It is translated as CASSLELAGADYEQYF.

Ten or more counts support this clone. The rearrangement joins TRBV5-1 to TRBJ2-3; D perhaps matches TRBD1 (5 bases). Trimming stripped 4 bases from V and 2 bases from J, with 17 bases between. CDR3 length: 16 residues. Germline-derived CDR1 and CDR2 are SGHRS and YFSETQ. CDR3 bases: TGCGCCAGCAGCACAATGGACAAAGGCCCCACAGATACGCAGTATTTT. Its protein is CASSTMDKGPTDTQYF.

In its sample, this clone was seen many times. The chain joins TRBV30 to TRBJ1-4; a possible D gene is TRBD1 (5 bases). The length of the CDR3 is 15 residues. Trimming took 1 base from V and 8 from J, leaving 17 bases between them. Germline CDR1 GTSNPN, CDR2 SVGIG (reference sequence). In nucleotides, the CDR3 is TGTGCCTGGAGTGCAAAGGACACGGGAGGGGAAAAACTGTTTTTT. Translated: CAWSAKDTGGEKLFF.

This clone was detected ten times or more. The DNA for the CDR3 is TGTGCCAGCAGCTTGGCCGGGCTCTCCTACGAGCAGTACTTC. Amino acids: CASSLAGLSYEQYF. V and J are TRBV5-6 and TRBJ2-7; no definite D call. CDR1 and CDR2 from the germline V gene are SGHDT and YYEEEE. V was pared by 0 bases and J by 0 bases, with 7 bases between. The length of the CDR3 is 14 residues.

The CDR3 DNA sequence: TGTGCCTGGAGAAGCGTTCTCCCTGGCTCCTACGAGCAGTACTTC. Residues: CAWRSVLPGSYEQYF. This chain connects TRBV30 to TRBJ2-7, with no clear D. The germline CDR1 and CDR2 sequences are GTSNPN and SVGIG (reference sequence). The germline V and J ends were trimmed by 3 bases and 0 bases, with 15 bases remaining between them. This CDR3 comprises 15 residues.

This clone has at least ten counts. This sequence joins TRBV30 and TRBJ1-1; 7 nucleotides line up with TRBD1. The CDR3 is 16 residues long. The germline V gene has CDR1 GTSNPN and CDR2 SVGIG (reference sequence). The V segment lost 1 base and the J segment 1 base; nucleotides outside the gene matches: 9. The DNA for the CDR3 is TGTGCCTGGAGTGCACTCAGGGGGGGGGAGAACACTGAAGCTTTCTTT. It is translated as CAWSALRGGENTEAFF.

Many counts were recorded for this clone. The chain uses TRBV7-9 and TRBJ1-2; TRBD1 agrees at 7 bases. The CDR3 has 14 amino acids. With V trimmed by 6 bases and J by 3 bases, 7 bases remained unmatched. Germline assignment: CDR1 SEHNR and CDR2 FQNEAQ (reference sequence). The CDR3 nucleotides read TGTGCCAGCAGTGGAGAGGGGGCTTACTATGGCTACACCTTC. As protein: CASSGEGAYYGYTF.

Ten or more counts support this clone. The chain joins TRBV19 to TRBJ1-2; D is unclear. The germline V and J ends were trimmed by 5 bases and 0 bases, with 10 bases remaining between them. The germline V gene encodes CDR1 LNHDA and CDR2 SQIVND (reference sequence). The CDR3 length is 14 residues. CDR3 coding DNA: TGTGCCAGTAGTTTGGACGGGACTAACTATGGCTACACCTTC. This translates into CASSLDGTNYGYTF.

The chain's CDR3 is CASSFTSGTYWSAHQPQHF. For the CDR3, the DNA is TGTGCCAGTAGTTTTACGTCCGGGACGTACTGGTCGGCGCATCAGCCCCAGCATTTT. The chain couples TRBV19 to TRBJ1-5; TRBD1 is a possible D gene (5 bases). V was shortened by 5 bases and J by 5 bases, with 28 bases between the two germline ends. The CDR3 has 19 residues. CDR1 LNHDA and CDR2 SQIVND come from the germline V gene (reference sequence).

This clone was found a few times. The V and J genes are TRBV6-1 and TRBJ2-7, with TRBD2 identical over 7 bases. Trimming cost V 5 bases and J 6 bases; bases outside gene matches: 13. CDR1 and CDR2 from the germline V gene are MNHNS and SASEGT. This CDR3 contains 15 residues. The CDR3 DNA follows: TGTGCCAGCAGTACAGTGAAGGGAGGGCCCTTCGAGCAGTACTTC. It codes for CASSTVKGGPFEQYF.

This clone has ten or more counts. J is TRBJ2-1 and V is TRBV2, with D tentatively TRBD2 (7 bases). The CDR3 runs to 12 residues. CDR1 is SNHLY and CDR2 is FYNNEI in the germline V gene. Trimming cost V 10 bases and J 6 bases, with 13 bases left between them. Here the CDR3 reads CATKGGGNEQFF. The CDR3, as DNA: TGTGCCACTAAGGGAGGGGGCAATGAGCAGTTCTTC.

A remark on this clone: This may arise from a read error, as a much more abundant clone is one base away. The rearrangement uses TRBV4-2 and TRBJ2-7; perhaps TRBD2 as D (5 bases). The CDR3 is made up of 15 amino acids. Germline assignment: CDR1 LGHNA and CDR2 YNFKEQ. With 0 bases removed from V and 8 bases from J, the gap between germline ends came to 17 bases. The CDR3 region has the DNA TGTGCCAGCAGCCAAGAATTGGAACTGGGGAGCAAGCAGTACTTC. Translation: CASSQELELGSKQYF.